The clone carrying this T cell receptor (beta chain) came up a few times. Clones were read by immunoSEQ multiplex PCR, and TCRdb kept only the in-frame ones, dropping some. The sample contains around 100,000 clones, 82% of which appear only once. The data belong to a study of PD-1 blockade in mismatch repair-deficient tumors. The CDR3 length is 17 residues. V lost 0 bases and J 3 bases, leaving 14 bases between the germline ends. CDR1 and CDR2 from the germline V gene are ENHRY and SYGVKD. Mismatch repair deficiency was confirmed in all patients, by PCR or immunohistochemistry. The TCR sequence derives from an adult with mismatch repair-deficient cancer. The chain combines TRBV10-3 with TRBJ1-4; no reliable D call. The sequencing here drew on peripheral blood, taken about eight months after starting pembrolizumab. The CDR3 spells CAISESTGKESNEKLFF. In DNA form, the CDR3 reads TGTGCCATCAGTGAGTCGACCGGGAAAGAGTCTAATGAAAAACTGTTTTTT.